Listed here are 27 T cell receptor beta chains from one sample, sequenced in a study of T cells after yellow fever vaccination. TCRdb re-called the 5' RACE reads with MiXCR, one entry per CDR3 protein. The repertoire holds about 46,000 distinct CDR3 sequences, with around 6.4% as singletons. This sample comprised PBMCs, either bulk or a sorted T-cell subset (CD4+, CD8+, memory, or dextramer-sorted; not recorded which), obtained 45 days after the yellow fever booster vaccination. These receptors were obtained from a man aged 30 to 45 who received the YFV17D yellow fever vaccine.

This clonotype was picked up many times. V gene TRBV20-1 combines with J gene TRBJ2-2, with TRBD2 identical over 9 bases. The germline CDR1 and CDR2 sequences are DFQATT and SNEGSKA (reference sequence). The CDR3 has 15 residues. Losses at the gene ends were 3 bases for V and 4 bases for J; bases not matched to a gene: 6. The CDR3 sequence: CSASLISGSTGELFF. In DNA form, the CDR3 reads TGCAGTGCTAGTTTAATTAGCGGGAGCACCGGGGAGCTGTTTTTT.

This clonotype turned up a few times. V and J are TRBV7-9 and TRBJ2-2; D is possibly TRBD1 (6 bases). This CDR3 has 16 amino acids. V shed 4 bases and J shed 3 bases, with 15 bases lying between them. Per germline, CDR1 SEHNR and CDR2 FQNEAQ (reference sequence). The chain's CDR3 is CASSSETGLYTGELFF. CDR3 nucleotides: TGTGCCAGCAGCTCCGAGACAGGCCTTTACACCGGGGAGCTGTTTTTT.

This clonotype was observed at least ten times. V usage is TRBV5-1 and J usage is TRBJ1-5; D is unclear. With 0 bases removed from V and 7 bases from J, the gap between germline ends came to 14 bases. From germline, CDR1 is SGHRS and CDR2 YFSETQ. The CDR3 length is 15 residues. The CDR3 loop is CASSLDWNTGQPQHF. CDR3 nucleotides: TGCGCCAGCAGCTTGGATTGGAATACGGGCCAGCCCCAGCATTTT. Based on the CDR3 plus reference TRBV5-1 and TRBJ1-5, the full variable domain is KAGVTQTPRYLIKTRGQQVTLSCSPISGHRSVSWYQQTPGQGLQFLFEYFSETQRNKGNFPGRFSGRQFSNSRSEMNVSTLELGDSALYLCASSLDWNTGQPQHFGDGTRLSIL.

This clonotype was found a few times. This rearrangement joins TRBV5-1 to TRBJ2-1; 10 bases fit TRBD2. The CDR3 consists of 15 residues. Unmatched junction bases numbered 12, after V lost 7 bases and J lost 8 bases. Germline V gives CDR1 SGHRS, CDR2 YFSETQ. CDR3 bases: TGCGCCAGCGTGGGAGGAGCGGGAGGGAGCCATGAGCAGTTCTTC. Its protein product is CASVGGAGGSHEQFF.

This clonotype was detected many times. The chain carries TRBV9 and TRBJ2-5; no clear D. Germline lookup yields CDR1 SGDLS and CDR2 YYNGEE. V was cut by 0 bases and J by 5 bases, with 11 bases left in between. This CDR3 region has 14 residues. The CDR3 loop reads CASSVAFTGETQYF. DNA for the CDR3: TGTGCCAGCAGCGTAGCCTTTACTGGGGAGACCCAGTACTTC.

This clonotype was counted ten times or more. The chain joins TRBV15 to TRBJ1-2; no definite D call. V shed 0 bases and J shed 4 bases, with 9 bases lying between them. The CDR3 sequence is 14 residues long. Germline CDR1 LNHNV, CDR2 YYDKDF (reference sequence). Here the CDR3 reads CATSRDAVIYGYTF. In DNA, the CDR3 is TGTGCCACCAGCAGAGATGCGGTAATCTATGGCTACACCTTC.

The V call is TRBV20-1, the J call TRBJ1-5; 7 nucleotides agree with TRBD1. The CDR3 has 12 residues. The germline V gene encodes CDR1 DFQATT and CDR2 SNEGSKA (reference sequence). The CDR3 bases are TGCAGCCCCACCCGGACAGGACAGCCCCAGCATTTT. Its translation: CSPTRTGQPQHF.

This clonotype has at least ten counts. J is TRBJ1-6 and V is TRBV6-2 or TRBV6-3; 7 bases are a match to TRBD1. The trim removed 10 bases at V and 5 bases at J, leaving 2 bases unmatched. The V gene's germline CDR1 is MNHEY and CDR2 SVGEGT. CDR3 length: 12 residues. CDR3 in DNA: TGTGCCACCGGGACAGATAATTCACCCCTCCACTTT. It codes for CATGTDNSPLHF.

About this clonotype itself: This may come from a read error, since a much larger clone is one base off. The rearrangement uses TRBV4-3 and TRBJ1-1; D perhaps matches TRBD1 (5 bases). Trimming stripped 0 bases from V and 6 bases from J, with 17 bases between. The CDR3 contains 16 residues. Germline CDR1 and CDR2: LGHNA and YSLEER. CDR3 amino acids: CASSQDKERGGSEAFF. DNA for the CDR3: TGCGCCAGCAGCCAAGATAAGGAAAGGGGAGGGTCTGAAGCTTTCTTT.

This clonotype was counted ten times or more. The J gene is TRBJ1-1, the V gene TRBV7-8; D is unclear. V was shortened by 3 bases and J by 3 bases, with 8 bases between the two germline ends. CDR1 is SGHVS, CDR2 FQNEAQ, per germline. The CDR3 totals 13 residues. The CDR3: CASSFNRDTEAFF. The CDR3 DNA reads as TGTGCCAGCAGCTTCAACCGGGACACTGAAGCTTTCTTT.

In this sample, this clonotype turned up many times. The chain uses TRBV11-2 and TRBJ1-2; D is possibly TRBD1 (6 bases). Germline CDR1 SGHAT, CDR2 FQNNGV. The CDR3 consists of 13 residues. V was clipped by 4 bases and J by 5 bases, with 11 bases between them. CDR3: CASSSTGPYGYTF. The CDR3 bases are TGTGCCAGCAGCTCCACAGGGCCGTATGGCTACACCTTC.

This clonotype came up a few times. J is TRBJ1-2 and V is TRBV10-3, with 9 bases fitting TRBD1. V lost 6 bases and J lost 8; bases outside the gene matches: 4. This CDR3 is built from 12 residues. In germline, CDR1 is ENHRY, CDR2 SYGVKD. The CDR3 coding sequence is TGTGCCATCAGGAGGACAGGGGAAGGCTACACCTTC. It translates to CAIRRTGEGYTF.

This clonotype was recorded many times. This chain connects TRBV12-3 or TRBV12-4 to TRBJ1-2, with 8 bases identical to TRBD1. The CDR3 consists of 13 residues. V gave up 7 bases and J gave up 8 bases; unmatched junction bases: 9. The CDR3 sequence is CASTKRGQVGYTF. DNA for the CDR3: TGTGCCAGCACCAAAAGGGGACAGGTCGGCTACACCTTC.

Ten or more counts support this clonotype. This chain uses TRBV15 with TRBJ2-5; 8 positions match TRBD2. The V and J ends lost 5 bases and 5 bases, in that order; junction bases with no gene match: 13. Per the germline V gene, CDR1 is LNHNV and CDR2 is YYDKDF (reference sequence). The CDR3 runs 16 residues. The CDR3 bases are TGTGCCACCAGCCGAAGAGGCGGGAGGCCGGAGGAGACCCAGTACTTC. It is translated as CATSRRGGRPEETQYF.

This clonotype was counted many times. The rearrangement joins TRBV5-1 to TRBJ2-3, with D possibly being TRBD2 (6 bases). The CDR3 consists of 15 residues. Germline V CDR1 and CDR2: SGHRS, YFSETQ. V lost 1 base and J 0 bases, leaving 9 bases between the germline ends. The CDR3 loop is CASSLTGTSTDTQYF. CDR3 bases: TGCGCCAGCAGCTTGACCGGGACTAGCACAGATACGCAGTATTTT.

There are a few counts of this clonotype. This chain connects TRBV7-9 to TRBJ2-1; D may be TRBD2 (6 bases). Germline assignment: CDR1 SEHNR and CDR2 FQNEAQ (reference sequence). The V end was cut by 5 bases, the J end by 0 bases, with 14 bases between. The CDR3 contains 16 residues. The CDR3 here is CASSPPPGSSYNEQFF. The CDR3 bases are TGTGCCAGCAGCCCCCCCCCCGGGAGCTCCTACAATGAGCAGTTCTTC.

Many counts were recorded for this clonotype. The chain joins TRBV18 to TRBJ2-1; TRBD1 matches at 7 bases. This CDR3 has 15 amino acids. V was pared by 5 bases and J by 1 base, with 5 bases of the junction left unmatched. Per germline, CDR1 KGHSH and CDR2 LQKENI. The DNA for the CDR3 is TGTGCCAGCTCATCGGGACAGACTTCCTACAATGAGCAGTTCTTC. The encoded protein is CASSSGQTSYNEQFF.

This clonotype was picked up many times. V gene TRBV25-1 combines with J gene TRBJ2-1; unclear D gene. This CDR3 is built from 13 residues. Germline V gene sequence: CDR1 MGHDK, CDR2 SYGVNS. V was clipped by 3 bases and J by 15 bases, with 18 bases between them. CDR3 sequence: CASSDMVTFSLFF. The CDR3 bases are TGTGCCAGCAGTGATATGGTCACCTTTTCCCTGTTCTTC. Looking up the rest from reference TRBV25-1 and TRBJ2-1 gives the full variable domain: EADIYQTPRYLVIGTGKKITLECSQTMGHDKMYWYQQDPGMELHLIHYSYGVNSTEKGDLSSESTVSRIRTEHFPLTLESARPSHTSQYLCASSDMVTFSLFFGPGTRLTVL.

Ten or more counts support this clonotype. The chain employs TRBV20-1 and TRBJ2-5; TRBD2 is a possible D gene (7 bases). V was pared by 6 bases and J by 6 bases, with 20 bases between. This CDR3 spans 14 amino acids. The germline V gene has CDR1 DFQATT and CDR2 SNEGSKA (reference sequence). CDR3 DNA sequence: TGCAGTGCCATCGGGGGGCAGAGTACTCAGACCCAGTACTTC. Protein product: CSAIGGQSTQTQYF.

In the case of this clonotype: A much larger clonotype is one base distant, so this may be a read error. CDR3 amino acids: CSARGQVDTEAFF. DNA for the CDR3: TGCAGTGCTAGAGGACAGGTGGACACTGAAGCTTTCTTT. This chain uses TRBV20-1 with TRBJ1-1; tentatively, D is TRBD1 (6 bases). The CDR3 extends over 13 amino acids. CDR1 is DFQATT and CDR2 is SNEGSKA in the germline V gene (reference sequence). Trimming stripped 1 base from V and 3 bases from J, with 9 bases between.

The chain is built from TRBV5-1 and TRBJ2-1; D may be TRBD2 (5 bases). With 7 bases removed from V and 5 bases from J, the gap between germline ends came to 19 bases. Per the germline V gene, CDR1 is SGHRS and CDR2 is YFSETQ. The CDR3 contains 15 residues. In nucleotides, the CDR3 is TGCGCCAGCGGATCGGGGTCGAGGGCTCACAATGAGCAGTTCTTC. Residues: CASGSGSRAHNEQFF.

This clonotype was seen a few times. In DNA form, the CDR3 reads TGCAGTGCTAGAGCCCGTGACAGGCCCCGACCGGGACTTTCCTACAATGAGCAGTTCTTC. It yields the protein CSARARDRPRPGLSYNEQFF. The chain couples TRBV20-1 to TRBJ2-1; D tentatively fits TRBD1 or TRBD2 (6 bases each). Germline assignment: CDR1 DFQATT and CDR2 SNEGSKA (reference sequence). Trimming pared 1 base from V and 1 base from J, leaving 26 bases between. This CDR3 has 20 amino acids.

This clonotype appeared a few times. This chain connects TRBV7-2 to TRBJ2-7; TRBD1 matches 7 bases. The CDR3 length is 14 residues. Germline loops: CDR1 SGHTA, CDR2 FQGNSA. The ends lost 1 base at V and 5 bases at J; junction bases unmatched: 5. CDR3 region: CASSLGQGVDEQYF. The CDR3 DNA reads as TGTGCCAGCAGCTTAGGACAGGGTGTCGACGAGCAGTACTTC.

The chain is built from TRBV5-1 and TRBJ2-1; 8 bases map to TRBD2. The ends lost 0 bases at V and 6 bases at J; junction bases unmatched: 8. Looked up from germline, CDR1 is SGHRS and CDR2 is YFSETQ. CDR3 length: 16 amino acids. The CDR3 reads CASSLESGSAGNEQFF. DNA of the CDR3: TGCGCCAGCAGCTTGGAAAGCGGGAGCGCCGGCAATGAGCAGTTCTTC. Together with reference TRBV5-1 and TRBJ2-1, the CDR3 gives the full variable domain: KAGVTQTPRYLIKTRGQQVTLSCSPISGHRSVSWYQQTPGQGLQFLFEYFSETQRNKGNFPGRFSGRQFSNSRSEMNVSTLELGDSALYLCASSLESGSAGNEQFFGPGTRLTVL.

This clonotype has more than one count but fewer than ten. The V call is TRBV19, the J call TRBJ1-5, with unresolved D. Germline CDR1 and CDR2: LNHDA and SQIVND (reference sequence). V lost 0 bases, J lost 7 bases, and 7 bases lay in between. The CDR3 covers 13 residues. This chain's CDR3 is CASSIDRKQPQHF. As DNA, the CDR3 is TGTGCCAGTAGTATAGACAGGAAGCAGCCCCAGCATTTT.

This clonotype has a handful of counts. The chain combines TRBV12-3 or TRBV12-4 with TRBJ1-3; no clear D gene. V lost 9 bases to trimming and J lost 0 bases, with 18 bases between them. There are 16 residues in the CDR3. The CDR3 spells CASVNSVKISGNTIYF. Here the CDR3 DNA reads TGTGCCAGTGTAAACAGCGTTAAAATCTCTGGAAACACCATATATTTT.

This clonotype was recorded many times. The genes are TRBV29-1 and TRBJ1-1; no definite D call. The V gene's germline CDR1 is SQVTM and CDR2 ANQGSEA. The CDR3 contains 12 residues. V was trimmed by 7 bases and J by 0 bases, leaving 9 bases between them. This chain's CDR3 is CSARRLNTEAFF. The CDR3 nucleotides read TGCAGCGCCAGACGGTTGAACACTGAAGCTTTCTTT.